These 27 T cell receptor beta chains share one sample of origin, sequenced in a study of vaccination and CD4 T cells after COVID-19. Indicated treatment: roughly ten-day PBMC culture with coronavirus spike peptide pools or control peptides (ViraFEST assay). Which antigens these TCRs recognize remains unknown. At the Johns Hopkins FTIC core, DNA taken from cultured CD4+ T cells was sequenced by way of the Oncomine TCR Beta short-read assay. TCRdb recomputed calls from the PCR reads with MiXCR, one row per CDR3 protein. The data show about 5,600 distinct CDR3 sequences, around 50% seen once. Sequenced material: CD4+ T cells from blood, cultured in vitro. Receptor source: a human donor who had recovered from COVID-19.

A few counts support this clonotype. V and J are TRBV6-1 and TRBJ2-7, with 7 bases identical to TRBD2. This CDR3 has 16 amino acids. Germline loops: CDR1 MNHNS, CDR2 SASEGT. Trimming removed 4 bases from V and 5 bases from J; junction bases left unmatched: 14. The CDR3 loop reads CASSVRGNIGSHEQYF. CDR3 nucleotides: TGTGCCAGCAGTGTGCGGGGGAACATCGGGTCCCACGAGCAGTACTTC.

The chain links TRBV27 to TRBJ1-5, with a possible D match to TRBD1 (6 bases). The CDR3 is made up of 16 amino acids. Germline lookup yields CDR1 MNHEY and CDR2 SMNVEV (reference sequence). V was shortened by 4 bases and J by 2 bases, with 15 bases between the two germline ends. The CDR3 DNA follows: TGTGCCAGCAGTTCAGTCGCAGGGGCGCGCAATCAGCCCCAGCATTTT. Its protein is CASSSVAGARNQPQHF.

There are a few counts of this clonotype. The chain recombines TRBV6-1 with TRBJ1-5, with TRBD1 as a possible D gene (5 bases). This CDR3 has 15 residues. Per the germline V gene, CDR1 is MNHNS and CDR2 is SASEGT. Trimming cost V 5 bases and J 0 bases, with 11 bases left between them. The CDR3 here is CASSTDSNSNQPQHF. In nucleotides, the CDR3 is TGTGCCAGCAGTACTGACAGTAATAGCAATCAGCCCCAGCATTTT.

V usage is TRBV27 and J usage is TRBJ2-5, with 15 bases matching TRBD2. Germline-derived CDR1 and CDR2 are MNHEY and SMNVEV (reference sequence). CDR3 length equals 17 residues. V lost 5 bases to trimming and J lost 5 bases; unmatched junction nucleotides: 9. CDR3 coding DNA: TGTGCCAGCAGTCTAGGACTAGCGGGGGGGAGGGAGGAGACCCAGTACTTC. Protein: CASSLGLAGGREETQYF.

The genes are TRBV24-1 and TRBJ2-7; D tentatively fits TRBD1 or TRBD2 (5 bases each). Trimming cost V 9 bases and J 0 bases, with 11 bases left between them. CDR1 and CDR2 (germline): KGHDR, SFDVKD. The CDR3 consists of 13 residues. The CDR3 DNA reads as TGTGCCACCGGGGACCGGAACTCCTACGAGCAGTACTTC. It yields the protein CATGDRNSYEQYF.

This clonotype turned up a few times. V and J are TRBV20-1 and TRBJ2-7; D call uncertain. Germline V gene data show CDR1 as DFQATT and CDR2 as SNEGSKA (reference sequence). The CDR3 is made up of 15 amino acids. Between the trimmed V and J ends, which lost 0 bases and 2 bases, there was a span of 14 bases. The CDR3 spells CSARDLGMPTYEQYF. Here the CDR3 DNA reads TGCAGTGCTAGAGATCTTGGGATGCCTACCTACGAGCAGTACTTC.

This clonotype has only a few counts. The V call is TRBV21-1, the J call TRBJ1-2; the D segment call TRBD1 is taken from the table without a DNA check. TRBV21-1 is an annotated pseudogene. CDR3 length: 13 residues. The CDR3 DNA reads TGTGCCAGCAGCAAACGGACAGGCTATGGCTACACCTTC. As protein: CASSKRTGYGYTF.

The rearrangement uses TRBV7-3 and TRBJ2-3; TRBD2 matches at 9 bases. This CDR3 region has 18 residues. Losses at the gene ends were 2 bases for V and 3 bases for J; bases not matched to a gene: 12. Germline V gene lookup returns CDR1 SGHTA and CDR2 FQGTGA. The CDR3 region is CASSLGLPRLAGTDTQYF. CDR3 coding DNA: TGTGCCAGCAGCTTAGGTCTACCGAGGCTAGCGGGGACAGATACGCAGTATTTT.

The rearrangement joins TRBV15 to TRBJ1-2, with TRBD1 matching over 11 bases. This CDR3 contains 14 residues. V shed 1 base and J 7 bases; nucleotides not matched to a gene: 2. Germline V gene data show CDR1 as LNHNV and CDR2 as YYDKDF (reference sequence). The CDR3 here is CATSRGTGGRGYTF. CDR3 DNA: TGTGCCACCAGCAGAGGGACAGGGGGCCGTGGCTACACCTTC.

In its sample, this clonotype was seen a few times. The J gene is TRBJ2-5, the V gene TRBV7-2, with 10 nucleotides matching TRBD2. The CDR3 has 16 residues. The trim removed 0 bases at V and 8 bases at J, leaving 9 bases unmatched. Germline V gene lookup returns CDR1 SGHTA and CDR2 FQGNSA. CDR3 DNA: TGTGCCAGCAGCTTAGCTCGGACTAGCGGCGGCGGTACCCAGTACTTC. Its translation: CASSLARTSGGGTQYF.

The chain joins TRBV9 to TRBJ1-5, with 8 bases lining up with TRBD1. This CDR3 is 14 amino acids long. V lost 3 bases to trimming and J lost 9 bases; unmatched junction nucleotides: 8. Germline CDR1 and CDR2: SGDLS and YYNGEE. The CDR3 sequence is CASSGGTGEGPQHF. In nucleotides, the CDR3 is TGTGCCAGCAGCGGAGGGACAGGAGAGGGGCCCCAGCATTTT. The entire variable domain, with the rest obtained from reference TRBV9 and TRBJ1-5, is as follows: DSGVTQTPKHLITATGQRVTLRCSPRSGDLSVYWYQQSLDQGLQFLIQYYNGEERAKGNILERFSAQQFPDLHSELNLSSLELGDSALYFCASSGGTGEGPQHFGDGTRLSIL.

The rearrangement joins TRBV27 to TRBJ2-2; perhaps TRBD2 as D (7 bases). The CDR3 spans 16 residues. The germline V gene encodes CDR1 MNHEY and CDR2 SMNVEV (reference sequence). Trimming removed 4 bases from V and 3 bases from J, with 15 bases in between. The CDR3 DNA sequence: TGTGCCAGCAGTTGGGTGAGGGGGGGGGACACCGGGGAGCTGTTTTTT. Amino acids: CASSWVRGGDTGELFF.

This clonotype was detected a few times. This chain connects TRBV20-1 to TRBJ2-7, with a weak D call TRBD2 (6 bases). This CDR3 region has 13 residues. In germline, CDR1 is DFQATT, CDR2 SNEGSKA (reference sequence). Trimming shortened V by 3 bases and J by 7 bases, and 16 bases separated the two germline ends. The CDR3 bases are TGCAGTGCTAGGCGGGGATTAGCGTGGGAGCAGTACTTC. It specifies CSARRGLAWEQYF.

The gene calls are TRBV20-1 and TRBJ2-7; 11 nucleotides align to TRBD1. In germline, CDR1 is DFQATT, CDR2 SNEGSKA (reference sequence). This CDR3 is built from 14 residues. The trim removed 6 bases at V and 4 bases at J, leaving 8 bases unmatched. CDR3 protein: CSAPIRDRGYEQYF. The CDR3 DNA is TGCAGTGCACCGATTCGGGACAGGGGGTACGAGCAGTACTTC.

This chain links TRBV6-5 with TRBJ1-1; D unclear. Germline V gene data show CDR1 as MNHEY and CDR2 as SVGAGI. The CDR3 consists of 13 residues. The V end lost 8 bases, the J end lost 11 bases, and 21 bases lay between the germline ends. The CDR3, as DNA: TGTGCCAGCGTTACGCGTAGGAGGGTGGGGGCTTTCTTT. Its translation: CASVTRRRVGAFF.

This chain's CDR3 is CASSLVADYGEQYF. The CDR3 bases are TGTGCCAGCAGCTTAGTAGCAGACTACGGAGAGCAGTACTTC. This chain connects TRBV7-9 to TRBJ2-7; possible D gene TRBD2, 5 bases. Germline CDR1 reads SEHNR; CDR2 reads FQNEAQ (reference sequence). The CDR3 is 14 residues long. Trimming removed 1 base at V and 7 bases at J, with 14 bases between.

The chain carries TRBV20-1 and TRBJ2-1, with D possibly called TRBD1 or TRBD2 (5 bases each). The CDR3 has 13 amino acids. Germline loops: CDR1 DFQATT, CDR2 SNEGSKA (reference sequence). The V end was cut by 1 base, the J end by 10 bases, with 14 bases between. CDR3 DNA sequence: TGCAGTGCTAGAGCCGGGGCCCCCGGGGAGCAGTTCTTC. Translating gives CSARAGAPGEQFF.

The gene calls are TRBV12-3 or TRBV12-4 and TRBJ2-2, with 9 positions matching TRBD1. The CDR3 extends over 15 amino acids. The V and J ends lost 6 bases and 5 bases, in that order; junction bases with no gene match: 7. In nucleotides, the CDR3 is TGTGCCAGCAGACAACAGGGGGCGCAAACCGGGGAGCTGTTTTTT. Protein product: CASRQQGAQTGELFF.

The gene calls are TRBV12-3 or TRBV12-4 and TRBJ2-1; unclear D gene. This CDR3 region has 15 residues. The germline V and J ends were trimmed by 2 bases and 2 bases, with 10 bases remaining between them. The CDR3 DNA reads TGTGCCAGCAGTTTATTTGCGGCGACCTACAATGAGCAGTTCTTC. Amino acid sequence: CASSLFAATYNEQFF.

This clonotype has more than one count but fewer than ten. The genes are TRBV20-1 and TRBJ2-1, with 8 bases lining up with TRBD2. This CDR3 contains 16 residues. CDR1 is DFQATT, CDR2 SNEGSKA, per germline (reference sequence). V shed 3 bases and J 0 bases; nucleotides not matched to a gene: 7. CDR3 in amino acids: CSASTTSGSSYNEQFF. CDR3 sequence (DNA): TGCAGTGCTAGTACTACTAGCGGAAGCTCCTACAATGAGCAGTTCTTC.

The sample holds a few counts of this clonotype. The chain carries TRBV27 and TRBJ1-6; a possible D gene is TRBD1 (6 bases). Trimming shortened V by 2 bases and J by 3 bases, and 8 bases separated the two germline ends. Germline-derived CDR1 and CDR2 are MNHEY and SMNVEV (reference sequence). The CDR3 is 15 amino acids. CDR3 nucleotide sequence: TGTGCCAGCAGTTTAGAGGGGGTCTATAATTCACCCCTCCACTTT. It encodes CASSLEGVYNSPLHF.

The chain uses TRBV19 and TRBJ1-5; no definite D call. This CDR3 has 15 residues. The V end lost 10 bases, the J end lost 0 bases, and 16 bases lay between the germline ends. Germline V CDR1 and CDR2: LNHDA, SQIVND (reference sequence). Here the CDR3 reads CATRREVYSNQPQHF. The CDR3 region has the DNA TGTGCCACACGAAGGGAGGTTTATAGCAATCAGCCCCAGCATTTT.

This clonotype showed up just a few times. In nucleotides, the CDR3 is TGTGCCAGCAGCGTTACGGGAGGGACAGATACGCAGTATTTT. It yields the protein CASSVTGGTDTQYF. The chain couples TRBV5-4 to TRBJ2-3, with TRBD2 matching over 8 bases. The ends lost 4 bases at V and 3 bases at J; junction bases unmatched: 4. Germline V CDR1 and CDR2: SGHNT, YYREEE (reference sequence). The CDR3 has 14 residues.

J is TRBJ2-1 and V is TRBV5-4; possibly TRBD2 for D (6 bases). In germline, CDR1 is SGHNT, CDR2 YYREEE (reference sequence). Between the trimmed V and J ends, which lost 4 bases and 0 bases, there was a span of 20 bases. The CDR3 extends over 18 amino acids. CDR3 sequence: CASSLGLASFSSYNEQFF. The CDR3 region has the DNA TGTGCCAGCAGCCTGGGACTTGCTTCTTTTTCCTCCTACAATGAGCAGTTCTTC.

J is TRBJ1-1 and V is TRBV2; weak D call: TRBD1 (5 bases). CDR3 length: 14 amino acids. Trimming took 9 bases from V and 2 from J, leaving 16 bases between them. Per the germline V gene, CDR1 is SNHLY and CDR2 is FYNNEI. The CDR3 spells CASVRDWSNTEAFF. DNA for the CDR3: TGTGCCAGTGTCCGGGACTGGAGCAACACTGAAGCTTTCTTT.

The V call is TRBV9, the J call TRBJ2-3; D is unresolved. Germline V gene lookup returns CDR1 SGDLS and CDR2 YYNGEE. The V end was cut by 0 bases, the J end by 4 bases, with 9 bases between. There are 14 residues in the CDR3. The CDR3 loop reads CASSVGEMADTQYF. The CDR3, as DNA: TGTGCCAGCAGCGTAGGAGAGATGGCAGATACGCAGTATTTT.

The J gene is TRBJ2-7, the V gene TRBV20-1; 10 positions agree with TRBD1. Germline loops: CDR1 DFQATT, CDR2 SNEGSKA (reference sequence). V trimming: 1 base; J trimming: 0 bases; junction bases outside the gene matches: 15. The CDR3 consists of 19 residues. The CDR3 sequence is CSARVRGFGGQGVSYEQYF. The CDR3 DNA reads TGCAGTGCTAGAGTTCGGGGTTTCGGCGGACAGGGGGTCTCCTACGAGCAGTACTTC.